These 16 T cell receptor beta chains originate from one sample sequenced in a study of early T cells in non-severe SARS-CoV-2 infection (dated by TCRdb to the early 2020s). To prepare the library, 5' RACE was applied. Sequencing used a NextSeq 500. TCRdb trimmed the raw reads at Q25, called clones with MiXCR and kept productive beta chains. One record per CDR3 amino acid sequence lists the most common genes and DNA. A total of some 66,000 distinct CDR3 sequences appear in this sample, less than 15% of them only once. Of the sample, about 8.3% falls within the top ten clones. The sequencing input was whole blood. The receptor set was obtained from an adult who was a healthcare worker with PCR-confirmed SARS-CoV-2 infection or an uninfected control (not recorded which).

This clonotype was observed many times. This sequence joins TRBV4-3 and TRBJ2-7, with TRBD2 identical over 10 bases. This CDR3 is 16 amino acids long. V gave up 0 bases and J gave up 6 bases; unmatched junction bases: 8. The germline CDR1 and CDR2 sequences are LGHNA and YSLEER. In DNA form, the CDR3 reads TGCGCCAGCAGCCAAGACCGAGGGGCTAGCGGGAGCGAGCAGTACTTC. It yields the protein CASSQDRGASGSEQYF.

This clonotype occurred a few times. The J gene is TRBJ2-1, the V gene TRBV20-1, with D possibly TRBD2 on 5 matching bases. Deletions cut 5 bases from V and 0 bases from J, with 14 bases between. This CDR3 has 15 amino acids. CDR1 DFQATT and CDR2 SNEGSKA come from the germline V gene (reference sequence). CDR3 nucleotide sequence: TGCAGTGCTCTTGGAGGAATAAGCTCCTACAATGAGCAGTTCTTC. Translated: CSALGGISSYNEQFF.

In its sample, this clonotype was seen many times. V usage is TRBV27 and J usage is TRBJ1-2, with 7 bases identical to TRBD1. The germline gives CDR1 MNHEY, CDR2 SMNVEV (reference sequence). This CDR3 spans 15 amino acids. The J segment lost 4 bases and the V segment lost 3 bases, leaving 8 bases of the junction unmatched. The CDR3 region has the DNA TGTGCCAGCAGTTTGGCGACAGGGCCTCTCTATGGCTACACCTTC. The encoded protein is CASSLATGPLYGYTF.

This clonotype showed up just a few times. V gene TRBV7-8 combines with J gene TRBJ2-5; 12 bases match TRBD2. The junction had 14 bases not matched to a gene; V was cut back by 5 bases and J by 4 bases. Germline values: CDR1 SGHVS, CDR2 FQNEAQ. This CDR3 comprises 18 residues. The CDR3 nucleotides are TGTGCCAGCAGCCTGAGGCCTAGCGGGAGGGCCGTCCCAGAGACCCAGTACTTC. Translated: CASSLRPSGRAVPETQYF.

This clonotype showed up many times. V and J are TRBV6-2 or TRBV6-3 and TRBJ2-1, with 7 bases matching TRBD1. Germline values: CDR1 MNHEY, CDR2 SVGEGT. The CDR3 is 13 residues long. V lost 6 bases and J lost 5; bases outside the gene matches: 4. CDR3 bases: TGTGCCAGCAGACTCGGACAGGACAATGAGCAGTTCTTC. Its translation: CASRLGQDNEQFF.

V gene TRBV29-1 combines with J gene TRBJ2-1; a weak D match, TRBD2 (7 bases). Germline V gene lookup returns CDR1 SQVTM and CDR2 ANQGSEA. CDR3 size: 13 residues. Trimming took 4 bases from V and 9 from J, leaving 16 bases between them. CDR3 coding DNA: TGCAGCGTTGTGCCCGGGGGGCAAATTGAGCAGTTCTTC. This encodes CSVVPGGQIEQFF.

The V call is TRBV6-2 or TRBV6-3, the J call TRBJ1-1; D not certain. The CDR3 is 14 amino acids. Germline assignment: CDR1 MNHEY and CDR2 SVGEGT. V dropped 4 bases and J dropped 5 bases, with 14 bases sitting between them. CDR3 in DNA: TGTGCCAGCAGTTCTTCCGTACAACGAACTGAAGCTTTCTTT. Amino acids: CASSSSVQRTEAFF.

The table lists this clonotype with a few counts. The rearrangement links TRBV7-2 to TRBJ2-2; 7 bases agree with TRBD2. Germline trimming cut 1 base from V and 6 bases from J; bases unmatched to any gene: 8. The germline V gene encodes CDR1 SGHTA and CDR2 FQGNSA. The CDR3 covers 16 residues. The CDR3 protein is CASSLGAGVDAGELFF. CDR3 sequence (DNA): TGTGCCAGCAGCTTAGGTGCGGGAGTCGACGCCGGGGAGCTGTTTTTT.

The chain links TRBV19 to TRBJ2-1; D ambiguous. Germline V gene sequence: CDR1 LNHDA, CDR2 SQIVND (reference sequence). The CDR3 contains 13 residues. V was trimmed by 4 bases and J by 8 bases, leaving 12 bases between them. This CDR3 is CASSTRPAHEQFF. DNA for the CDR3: TGTGCCAGTAGTACCCGACCAGCCCATGAGCAGTTCTTC.

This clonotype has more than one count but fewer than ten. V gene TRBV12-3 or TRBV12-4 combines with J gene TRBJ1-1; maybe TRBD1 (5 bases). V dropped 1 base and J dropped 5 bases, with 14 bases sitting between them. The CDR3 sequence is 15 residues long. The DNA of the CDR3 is TGTGCCAGCAGTTTAGGGGGGTCGCGGGGAACTGAAGCTTTCTTT. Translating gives CASSLGGSRGTEAFF.

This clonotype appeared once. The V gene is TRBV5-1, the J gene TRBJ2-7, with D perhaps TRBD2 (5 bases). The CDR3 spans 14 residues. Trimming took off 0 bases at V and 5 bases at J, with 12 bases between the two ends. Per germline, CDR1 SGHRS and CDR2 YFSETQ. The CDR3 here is CASSLAVGVNEQYF. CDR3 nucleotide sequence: TGCGCCAGCAGCTTGGCCGTCGGGGTCAACGAGCAGTACTTC. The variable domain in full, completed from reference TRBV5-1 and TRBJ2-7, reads KAGVTQTPRYLIKTRGQQVTLSCSPISGHRSVSWYQQTPGQGLQFLFEYFSETQRNKGNFPGRFSGRQFSNSRSEMNVSTLELGDSALYLCASSLAVGVNEQYFGPGTRLTVT.

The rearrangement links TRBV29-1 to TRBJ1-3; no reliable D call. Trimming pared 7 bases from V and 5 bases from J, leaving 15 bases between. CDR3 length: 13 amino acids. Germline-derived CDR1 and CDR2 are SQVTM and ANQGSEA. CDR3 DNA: TGCAGCGCCGGGCCCCGCTGGAGAAACACCATATATTTT. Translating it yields CSAGPRWRNTIYF.

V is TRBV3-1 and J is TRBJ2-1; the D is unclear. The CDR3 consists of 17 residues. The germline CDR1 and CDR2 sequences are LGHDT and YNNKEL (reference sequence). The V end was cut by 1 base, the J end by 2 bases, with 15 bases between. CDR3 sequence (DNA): TGTGCCAGCAGCCAAGTTAACCCCGTCCCAACCTACAATGAGCAGTTCTTC. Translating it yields CASSQVNPVPTYNEQFF.

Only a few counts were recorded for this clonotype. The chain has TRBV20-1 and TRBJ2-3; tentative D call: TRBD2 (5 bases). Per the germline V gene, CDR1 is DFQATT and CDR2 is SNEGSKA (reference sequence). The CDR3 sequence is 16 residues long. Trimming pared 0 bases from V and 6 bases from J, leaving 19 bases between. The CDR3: CSARDELDSQYDTQYF. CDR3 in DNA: TGCAGTGCTAGAGACGAACTAGACTCACAATATGATACGCAGTATTTT.

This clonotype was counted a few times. The CDR3 loop reads CGGRLHNEQFF. CDR3 nucleotide sequence: TGCGGAGGGAGGTTACACAATGAGCAGTTCTTC. The chain combines TRBV29-1 with TRBJ2-1, with D tentatively TRBD2 (6 bases). Germline loops: CDR1 SQVTM, CDR2 ANQGSEA. This CDR3 has 11 amino acids.

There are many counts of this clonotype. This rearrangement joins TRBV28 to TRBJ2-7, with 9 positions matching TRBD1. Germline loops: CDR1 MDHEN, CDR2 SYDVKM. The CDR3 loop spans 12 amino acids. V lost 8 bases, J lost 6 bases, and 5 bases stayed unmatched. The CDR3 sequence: CASRTGVLEQYF. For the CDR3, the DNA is TGTGCCAGCCGGACAGGGGTCCTCGAGCAGTACTTC.